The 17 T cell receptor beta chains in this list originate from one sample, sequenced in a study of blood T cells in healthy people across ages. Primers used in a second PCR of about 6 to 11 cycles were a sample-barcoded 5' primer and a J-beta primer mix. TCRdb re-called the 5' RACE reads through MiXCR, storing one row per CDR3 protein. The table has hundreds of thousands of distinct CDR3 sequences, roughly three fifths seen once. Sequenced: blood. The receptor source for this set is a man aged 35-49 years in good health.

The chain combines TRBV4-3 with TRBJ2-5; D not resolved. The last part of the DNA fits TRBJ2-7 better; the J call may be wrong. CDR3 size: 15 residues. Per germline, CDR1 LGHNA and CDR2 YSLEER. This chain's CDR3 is CASSQALAVSYEQYF. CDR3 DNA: TGCGCCAGCAGCCAAGCGCTGGCGGTCTCCTACGAGCAGTACTTC.

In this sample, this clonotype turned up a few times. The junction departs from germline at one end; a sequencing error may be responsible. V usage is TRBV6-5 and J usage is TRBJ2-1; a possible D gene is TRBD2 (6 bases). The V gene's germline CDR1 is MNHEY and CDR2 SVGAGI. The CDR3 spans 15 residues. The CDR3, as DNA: TGTGCCAGCAGATCTACCGGGACTTCCTCCAATGAGCAGTTCTTC. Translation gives CASRSTGTSSNEQFF.

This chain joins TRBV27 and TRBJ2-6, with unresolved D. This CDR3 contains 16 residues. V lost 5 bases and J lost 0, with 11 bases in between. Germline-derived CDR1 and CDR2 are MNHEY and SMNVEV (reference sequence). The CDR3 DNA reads TGTGCCAGCAGTACGGCGACCCGCTCTGGGGCCAACGTCCTGACTTTC. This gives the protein CASSTATRSGANVLTF.

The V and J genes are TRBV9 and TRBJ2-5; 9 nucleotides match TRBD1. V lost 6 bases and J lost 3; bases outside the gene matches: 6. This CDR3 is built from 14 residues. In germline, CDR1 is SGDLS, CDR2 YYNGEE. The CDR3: CASNLGQGKETQYF. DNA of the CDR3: TGTGCCAGCAACCTGGGACAGGGAAAAGAGACCCAGTACTTC.

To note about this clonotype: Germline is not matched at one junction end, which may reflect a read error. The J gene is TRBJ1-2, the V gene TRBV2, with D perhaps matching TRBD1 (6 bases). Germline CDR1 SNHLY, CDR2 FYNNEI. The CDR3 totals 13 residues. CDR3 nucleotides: TGTACCAGCAGGACGGGGCAGGGGTCTGGCTACACCTTC. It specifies CTSRTGQGSGYTF. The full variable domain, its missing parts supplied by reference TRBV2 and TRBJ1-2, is EPEVTQTPSHQVTQMGQEVILRCVPISNHLYFYWYRQILGQKVEFLVSFYNNEISEKSEIFDDQFSVERPDGSNFTLKIRSTKLEDSAMYFCTSRTGQGSGYTFGSGTRLTVV.

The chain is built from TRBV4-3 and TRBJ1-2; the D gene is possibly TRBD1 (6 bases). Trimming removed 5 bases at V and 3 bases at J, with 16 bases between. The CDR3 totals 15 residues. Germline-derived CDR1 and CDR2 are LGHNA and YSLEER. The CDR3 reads CASSDTTGSHYGYTF. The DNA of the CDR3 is TGCGCCAGCAGCGACACCACAGGGTCTCACTATGGCTACACCTTC.

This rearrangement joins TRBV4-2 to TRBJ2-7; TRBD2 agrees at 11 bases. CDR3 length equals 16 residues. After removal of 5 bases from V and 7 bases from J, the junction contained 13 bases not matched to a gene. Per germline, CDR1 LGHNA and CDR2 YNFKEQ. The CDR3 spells CASSDDTSGRGYEQYF. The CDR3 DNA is TGTGCCAGCAGCGATGACACTAGCGGGAGAGGGTATGAGCAGTACTTC.

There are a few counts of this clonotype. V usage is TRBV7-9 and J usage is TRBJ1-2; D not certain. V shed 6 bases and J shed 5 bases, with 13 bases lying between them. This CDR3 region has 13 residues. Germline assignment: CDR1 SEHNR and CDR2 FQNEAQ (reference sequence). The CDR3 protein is CASRGRSGYGYTF. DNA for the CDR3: TGTGCCAGCAGAGGGCGTTCGGGGTATGGCTACACCTTC.

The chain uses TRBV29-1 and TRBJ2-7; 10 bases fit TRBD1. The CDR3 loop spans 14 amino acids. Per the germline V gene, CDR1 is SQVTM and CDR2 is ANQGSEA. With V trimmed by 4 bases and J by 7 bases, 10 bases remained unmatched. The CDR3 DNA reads TGCAGCGTTGTGCAGGGACAGGGGACAAATGAGCAGTACTTC. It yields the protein CSVVQGQGTNEQYF.

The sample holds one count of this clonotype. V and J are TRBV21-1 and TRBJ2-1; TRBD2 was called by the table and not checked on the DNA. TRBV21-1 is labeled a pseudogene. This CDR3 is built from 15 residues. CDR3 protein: CAGSSYGEGGNEQFF. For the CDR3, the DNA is TGTGCCGGCAGCTCCTATGGGGAGGGTGGCAATGAGCAGTTCTTC.

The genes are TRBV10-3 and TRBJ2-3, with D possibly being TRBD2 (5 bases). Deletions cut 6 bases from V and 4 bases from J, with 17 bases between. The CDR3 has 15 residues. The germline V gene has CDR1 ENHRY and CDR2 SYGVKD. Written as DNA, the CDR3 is TGTGCCATCAGGGGGAGCACCCAAACTTCAGATACGCAGTATTTT. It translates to CAIRGSTQTSDTQYF.

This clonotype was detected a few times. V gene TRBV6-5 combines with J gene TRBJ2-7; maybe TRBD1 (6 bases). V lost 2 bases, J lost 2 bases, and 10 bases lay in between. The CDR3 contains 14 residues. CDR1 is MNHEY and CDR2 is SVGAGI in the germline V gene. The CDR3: CASSYTRQAYEQYF. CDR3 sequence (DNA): TGTGCCAGCAGTTACACAAGACAGGCCTACGAGCAGTACTTC.

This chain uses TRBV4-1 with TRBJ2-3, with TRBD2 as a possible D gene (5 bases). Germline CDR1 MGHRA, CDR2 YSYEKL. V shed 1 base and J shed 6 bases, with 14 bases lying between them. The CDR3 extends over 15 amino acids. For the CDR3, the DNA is TGCGCCAGCAGCCAAGGAGATCTAGCCGGCGATACGCAGTATTTT. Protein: CASSQGDLAGDTQYF.

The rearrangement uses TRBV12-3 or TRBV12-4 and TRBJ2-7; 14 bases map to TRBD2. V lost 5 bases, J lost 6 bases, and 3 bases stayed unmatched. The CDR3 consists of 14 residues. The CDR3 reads CASSQGLAGGEQYF. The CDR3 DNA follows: TGTGCCAGCAGTCAAGGACTAGCGGGAGGCGAGCAGTACTTC.

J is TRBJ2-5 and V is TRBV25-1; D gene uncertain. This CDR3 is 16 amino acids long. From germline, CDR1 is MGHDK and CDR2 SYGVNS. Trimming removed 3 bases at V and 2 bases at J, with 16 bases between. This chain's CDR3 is CASSDSTLPSQETQYF. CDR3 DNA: TGTGCCAGCAGTGATAGTACGCTCCCCTCGCAAGAGACCCAGTACTTC.

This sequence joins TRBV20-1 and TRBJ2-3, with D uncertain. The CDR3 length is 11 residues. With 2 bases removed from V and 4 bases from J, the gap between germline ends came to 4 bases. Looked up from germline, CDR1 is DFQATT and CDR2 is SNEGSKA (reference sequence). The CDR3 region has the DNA TGCAGTGCTAGAAACTCAGATACGCAGTATTTT. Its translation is CSARNSDTQYF.

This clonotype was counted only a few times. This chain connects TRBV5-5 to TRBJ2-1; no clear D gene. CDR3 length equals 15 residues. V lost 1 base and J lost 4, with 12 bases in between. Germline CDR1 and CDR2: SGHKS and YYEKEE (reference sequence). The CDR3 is CASSLTRRQYNEQFF. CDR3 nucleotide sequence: TGTGCCAGCAGCTTGACTCGGCGCCAATACAATGAGCAGTTCTTC.